This T cell receptor (beta chain) originates from a study of blood T cells in healthy people across ages. For the study at large: Template-switching capture recovered about one barcoded beta molecule per two T cells. The study's findings and limits: As naive T cell percentage varied, TCR beta diversity correlated strongly with it. Greater diversity and more naive CD4+ cells were seen in long-lived donors than in aged donors.

A sample-barcoded 5' primer and a J-beta primer mix were used in a second PCR of roughly 6 to 11 cycles. Every molecule of cDNA carried a tag from a template-switch adaptor with 12 random nucleotides. TCRdb re-derived calls from the 5' RACE reads in MiXCR, one entry per CDR3 protein. The repertoire holds roughly 800,000 distinct CDR3 sequences, with roughly 50% as singletons. Germline values: CDR1 SQVTM, CDR2 ANQGSEA. The CDR3 totals 16 residues. With V trimmed by 5 bases and J by 2 bases, 11 bases remained unmatched. On this clonotype: Its specificity is not known.

This TCR came from a man older than 75 in good health. The gene calls are TRBV29-1 and TRBJ2-7; 11 bases are a match to TRBD2. The sample was blood. Written as DNA, the CDR3 is TGCAGCGTTCCCCTGCAACTAGCGGGAGTTACCTACGAGCAGTACTTC. It codes for CSVPLQLAGVTYEQYF.